This TCR beta chain was profiled in a study of shared clonotypes between healthy human individuals (dated by TCRdb to the early 2020s). A note on the overall study: The cohort included three men and a couple of women between 18 and 49 years of age. For each donor, CD4 naive and CD4 memory were each given three plates, CD8 naive was given two plates, and CD8 memory was given one plate. Blood TCR repertoires of about 5 healthy adults were deeply sequenced to estimate repertoire size and the extent of clonotype sharing between individuals. To increase sequencing depth and limit assay-specific biases, TCR repertoire library preparation and sequencing were carried out by different laboratories using diverse techniques. Each donor's leukapheresis produced roughly between about 0.85 and 10 billion PBMCs. Overall study results and their limits: Larger estimated clonotype richness was generally found for naive subsets than for memory subsets. Because the study included a small number of donors, the genetic and exposure-history diversity represented was limited. Rarefaction of sorted-subset datasets indicated incomplete sequencing despite the large sequencing depth. Pairwise subsampling indicated that sequencing depth was expected to affect the degree of clonotype sharing among donors. Compared with non-shared clonotypes, clonotypes shared by all four sorted-subset donors had higher generation probabilities. Sampling was limited to blood, and TCR repertoires in tissue likely differ from TCR repertoires in blood. Across four donors, roughly 5.4% of naive CD4, around 3.3% of naive CD8, approximately 2.5% of memory CD4, and about 0.4% of memory CD8 clonotypes were shared.

Including the terminal cysteine and phenylalanine, the CDR3 comprises 15 residues. Here the CDR3 DNA is all that survives: 45 bases in frame from base 1. From the germline V gene, CDR1 is SGHVS and CDR2 is FNYEAQ. The trim is 2 bases for V and 4 bases for J, with a gap of 15 bases between the germline ends. Donors were healthy HIV-negative adults with no recently reported acute infections or vaccinations. Every donor was a Caucasian adult living in Nashville, Tennessee, USA. CD4+ T cells were enriched through magnetic negative selection, after which naive cells were positively selected on CD45RA and the remaining negative fraction served as the memory subset. Blood was collected by leukapheresis, and PBMCs were isolated by Ficoll-Histopaque density gradient centrifugation and then cryopreserved in liquid nitrogen vapor phase. Purity and quantity of every magnetically sorted T cell population were checked by analytical flow cytometry. Each sorted fraction had its genomic DNA isolated and then quantified by UV absorbance on a Nanodrop 2000c.

Using the deep immunoSEQ assay, TCR CDR3 regions were amplified from genomic DNA by multiplex PCR. Extracted genomic DNA from each cell subset was spread evenly across all wells of several immunoSEQ 96-well plates, with each plate serving as a replicate. For sorted subsets, around 200 ng genomic DNA, equal to approximately 30,000 T cell genomes, was loaded into each replicate PCR. The purified libraries were quantified using a Qubit 3.0 fluorometer, sized with a Bioanalyzer 2100, and then quantified again using the KAPA Library Quantification kit. Every immunoSEQ 96-well plate was sequenced on a dedicated single-read 150-cycle Illumina NextSeq 550 flow cell. Turning to the authors' computational methods: Because the immunoSEQ output held only junctional sequences and lacked quality scores, the filtering could not match the filtering applied to full-length reads. Sequences were annotated with PyIR, a Python wrapper for IgBLAST v1.9, and V/J genes and CDR3 were assigned using IMGT germline references. Reads were filtered out if the reads had weak V/J assignments (E-value above 1e-6), no CDR3, stop codons, out-of-frame junctions, or ambiguous translated residues. V3J clonotypes were defined by identical inferred V gene, J gene, and CDR3 amino acid sequence. The percentage overlap between two repertoires was calculated by dividing the number of shared unique clonotypes by the size of the smaller repertoire. Repertoire richness was assessed with RTK rarefaction, the Chao1 estimator, and Recon v2.1 estimates of unobserved clonotypes. Generation probabilities were computed with OLGA for all TCRbeta clonotypes obtained by the gDNA method from four donors. TCRdb took over this immuneACCESS table, retaining in-frame rearrangements with V and J assigned. Such tables are incomplete; in checked studies, under half of the missing clones stem from an unresolved V gene, and the remainder is unexplained. Clone size and the V and J calls come from that table; the DNA yielded D and trimming. The sample table records nearly 750,000 clones; roughly two thirds of these occur just once. The ten largest clones take up about 1.7% of the sample.

As for this clone: It lacks a known antigen. The sample holds no much larger clone one base away, and base qualities are not on file.

Sequencing was performed on memory CD4+ T cells sorted from blood. What the cell subset or site label conveys for this sample: CD45RA-negative fraction. The sequence derives from a woman aged 30 to 39 in good health. The sequence joins TRBV7-6 to TRBJ2-7, with TRBD2 tentatively as D gene (5 bases match). The DNA sequence is TGTGCCAGCAGCTTACACGTCGGGGTCCTTTACGAGCAGTACTTC. Translation gives CASSLHVGVLYEQYF.